This TCR beta chain originates from a study of liver allograft versus peripheral blood T cells. About the research overall: Comparative analysis was performed on T cell receptor repertoires from transplanted livers and from recipients' peripheral blood.

There are a few counts of this clonotype. TCRdb reanalysed the reads using MiXCR and keeps one entry per CDR3 protein. The data show some 9,000 distinct CDR3 sequences, around a fifth seen once. This TCR was recovered from a human patient who had a liver transplant. Some T cells could come from the graft donor.

The CDR3 nucleotides are TGTGCCAGCAGCTTCTACAGGGGGGGGGTCACTGAAGCTTTCTTT. Translated, it gives CASSFYRGGVTEAFF. This chain joins TRBV7-9 and TRBJ1-1; 8 bases fit TRBD1. The V and J ends lost 3 bases and 4 bases, in that order; junction bases with no gene match: 7. The germline V gene encodes CDR1 SEHNR and CDR2 FQNEAQ (reference sequence). CDR3 size: 15 residues. Full variable domain (remainder filled in from reference TRBV7-9 and TRBJ1-1): DTGVSQNPRHKITKRGQNVTFRCDPISEHNRLYWYRQTLGQGPEFLTYFQNEAQLEKSRLLSDRFSAERPKGSFSTLEIQRTEQGDSAMYLCASSFYRGGVTEAFFGQGTRLTVV.